The text below deals with one TCR beta chain. Germline lookup yields CDR1 SGHDN and CDR2 FVKESK. Trimming cost V 1 base and J 9 bases; bases outside gene matches: 3. The CDR3 totals 15 residues. Original analysis: Researchers report that nucleated cell counts were estimated from reference gene primer amplification. Clones were read by immunoSEQ multiplex PCR, and TCRdb kept only the in-frame ones, dropping some. V, J and clone size derive from that table, while D and trimming were established from the DNA sequence. The table includes about 36,000 clones, roughly 80% detected once. This sample stems from a study of blood T cell repertoires in COVID-19. At the level of the study: There were acute and convalescent COVID-19 samples, and they came from the United States, Italy and Spain. Nucleic acid was either cDNA or gDNA, and it came from T cells, B-cell-depleted T cells, or PBMCs.

The sequenced sample was peripheral blood. The chain uses TRBV14 and TRBJ1-6; 10 nucleotides match TRBD1. The sequence derives from a human donor in a cohort sampled during active COVID-19. In nucleotides, the CDR3 is TGTGCCAGCAGCCAAGGGGACAGGGGCTTTTCACCCCTCCACTTT. Its translation is CASSQGDRGFSPLHF.